A single T cell receptor beta chain is shown here with its context. The data are from a study of blood T cell repertoires in COVID-19. As for the study in general: Samples taken during acute and convalescent COVID-19 were collected in the United States, Italy and Spain.

V was clipped by 8 bases and J by 3 bases; unmatched bases: 6. The CDR3 has 15 residues. Germline assignment: CDR1 LGHDT and CDR2 YNNKEL (reference sequence). Per the original data handling: Amplification with reference gene primers provided the estimates of nucleated cell counts. The protocol was immunoSEQ multiplex PCR, while the TCRdb copy is restricted to in-frame clones and leaves out a portion. The D gene and trimming were derived from the DNA, and the V and J assignments and clone size from that table. Among about 200,000 clones, 80% to 85% were seen once, and the ten largest hold approximately 9%. Participant age was roughly 18 to 100 years, and participants resided in roughly 25 US areas. Allocation to cohorts depended on clinical history reported by the participants.

Sequencing input: PBMCs or T cells enriched from blood (not recorded which). J is TRBJ1-3 and V is TRBV3-1 (or the pseudogene TRBV3-2); the match to TRBD1 covers 11 bases. This sequence originates from a woman aged 50 to 60 with acute COVID-19. Here the CDR3 DNA reads TGTGCCAGCTCTCGGGGACAGGGGGGTGGAAACACCATATATTTT. Translating it yields CASSRGQGGGNTIYF.